A single sample gave rise to the 28 T cell receptor beta chains below, sequenced in a study of tissue T cells after allogeneic stem cell transplantation. Noted time point: mouse harvest day 14 after allogeneic transplant. Each mouse received 10^7 T-cell-depleted marrow cells plus 10^6 splenic CD5+ T cells by tail vein. Produced via immunoSEQ multiplex PCR; TCRdb's table is partial and in-frame only. In the table there are around 6,000 clones, 48% of which are singletons. Material for sequencing was gut tissue. These receptors originate from a female BALB/c mouse given C57BL/6 T cells with graft-versus-host disease after an allogeneic hematopoietic cell transplant.

This clone is classed as large (0.1 to 1%). Each gene name is a mouse one. The read ends 1 residue early relative to the CDR3; the germline J gene fills the gap. The gene calls are TRBV12-2 and TRBJ2-7; D not resolved. With 4 bases removed from V and 7 bases from J, the gap between germline ends came to 16 bases. The CDR3 length is 13 residues. Germline V gene lookup returns CDR1 SGHLS and CDR2 HYDKME. CDR3 sequence: CASSPRVLGEQYF. CDR3 DNA (partial): TGTGCCAGCTCGCCTAGGGTATTGGGAGAACAGTAC.

This clone has only a few counts. The genes and germline here are from mouse. The read stops 1 residue short of the end of the CDR3; the missing end is completed from the germline J gene. This chain connects TRBV16 to TRBJ2-1; D uncertain. The germline gives CDR1 SGHSA, CDR2 FRNQAP. The ends were cut back, 3 bases at V and 0 bases at J, with 6 bases in the middle. This CDR3 has 14 residues. This chain's CDR3 is CASSFAYNYAEQFF. Incomplete CDR3 DNA: TGTGCAAGCAGCTTCGCCTATAACTATGCTGAGCAGTTC.

Comment on this clone: Germline and genes: mouse. The read stops 1 residue short of the end of the CDR3; the missing end is completed from the germline J gene. The J gene is TRBJ2-1, the V gene TRBV15; 9 positions match TRBD2. The ends lost 5 bases at V and 4 bases at J; junction bases unmatched: 3. This CDR3 is built from 14 residues. Germline V gene lookup returns CDR1 SGHND and CDR2 FRSKSL. The CDR3 DNA, read in part, is TGTGCCAGCAGTCCCGGGACTGGGTATGCTGAGCAGTTC. Translated, it gives CASSPGTGYAEQF. The whole CDR3 protein reads CASSPGTGYAEQFF.

As concerns this clone: These gene names are mouse names. The CDR3 sequence: CASSRDSNGNTLYF. CDR3 DNA (partial): TGTGCAAGCAGCCGGGACAGCAATGGAAATACGCTCTAT. The rearrangement links TRBV16 to TRBJ1-3; 7 nucleotides align to TRBD1. The read ends 1 residue before the CDR3 terminus; that terminus is restored from the germline J gene. Germline V gene lookup returns CDR1 SGHSA and CDR2 FRNQAP. V was pared by 5 bases and J by 3 bases, with 4 bases of the junction left unmatched. This CDR3 is 14 amino acids long.

As concerns this clone: The gene names here belong to mouse. The missing CDR3 end, 1 residue past where the read stops, is filled in from the germline J gene. The chain is built from TRBV26 and TRBJ2-4; 8 positions match TRBD1. V was clipped by 5 bases and J by 1 base; unmatched bases: 2. Germline values: CDR1 KGHPV, CDR2 FQNQEV (reference sequence). The CDR3 runs 14 residues. The part of the CDR3 DNA that was read is TGTGCCAGCAGTAAGGACAGGGGTCAAAACACCTTGTAC. Its protein product is CASSKDRGQNTLY. The complete CDR3 sequence is CASSKDRGQNTLYF.

Comments on this clone: Genes and germline come from the mouse. The read gets to within 1 residue of the CDR3 end, and the germline J gene fills in the rest. The chain recombines TRBV23 with TRBJ1-1. Per the germline V gene, CDR1 is KGHTA and CDR2 is FQNQQP. The CDR3 covers 13 residues. The CDR3 here is CSSSPPGGTEVFF. The sequenced CDR3 bases are TGCTCCAGCAGTCCCCCGGGCGGGACAGAAGTCTTC.

In this sample, this clone is medium-sized. Mouse gene names apply. Coverage ceases 1 residue before the CDR3 finishes, and the germline J gene fills in the end. The V and J genes are TRBV16 and TRBJ2-7; 10 bases agree with TRBD1. Germline V gene lookup returns CDR1 SGHSA and CDR2 FRNQAP. V gave up 0 bases and J gave up 0 bases; unmatched junction bases: 2. The CDR3 loop spans 16 amino acids. This CDR3 is CASSLDRDRGSYEQYF. The sequenced part of the CDR3 DNA is TGTGCAAGCAGCTTAGACCGGGACAGGGGCTCCTATGAACAGTAC.

In regard to this clone: The gene symbols are mouse symbols. The sequenced fragment ends 1 residue before the CDR3 boundary, so the rest is inferred from the germline J gene. The chain is built from TRBV19 and TRBJ1-4; 7 nucleotides match TRBD1. The CDR3 extends over 14 amino acids. The trim removed 3 bases at V and 2 bases at J, leaving 1 base unmatched. Germline V gene sequence: CDR1 FNHDT, CDR2 SITEND (reference sequence). Partial CDR3 DNA: TGTGCCAGCAGTAGGGGACAGTCCAACGAAAGATTATTT. Translated, it gives CASSRGQSNERLF. The full CDR3 reads CASSRGQSNERLFF.

As for this clone: Any gene name here is a mouse gene name. The CDR3 end falls 1 residue outside the read, so it is completed with the germline J gene. This rearrangement joins TRBV12-1 to TRBJ2-1, with TRBD2 identical over 8 bases. Germline V gene sequence: CDR1 SGHSN, CDR2 HYEKVE. J gave up 3 bases and V 5 bases, and 8 bases lay outside the gene matches. The CDR3 length is 15 residues. Here the CDR3 reads CASYPTGDGYAEQFF. The CDR3 bases that were read are TGTGCCAGCTATCCGACTGGGGACGGCTATGCTGAGCAGTTC.

This clone was seen just once. Genes here carry mouse names. The covered CDR3 bases are TGTGCCAGCAGTCCCTCCGGGGGCGAAACGCTGTAT. It encodes CASSPSGGETLY. The full CDR3 protein reads CASSPSGGETLYF. This chain connects TRBV5 to TRBJ2-3; D tentatively fits TRBD1 or TRBD2 (6 bases each). Read coverage stops 1 residue before the CDR3 terminus; the germline J gene supplies the remainder. The CDR3 extends over 13 amino acids. Germline CDR1 LGHNA, CDR2 YNLKQL (reference sequence). V was clipped by 6 bases and J by 6 bases, with 13 bases between them.

Regarding this clone: Gene names are the mouse ones. The read ends 1 residue early relative to the CDR3; the germline J gene fills the gap. The rearrangement links TRBV26 to TRBJ2-3, with a weak D call TRBD1 (6 bases). V was pared by 5 bases and J by 3 bases, with 9 bases between. The CDR3 loop spans 13 amino acids. Germline values: CDR1 KGHPV, CDR2 FQNQEV (reference sequence). Partial CDR3 DNA: TGTGCCAGCAGTACGACAGGAGCAGAAACGCTGTAT. Residues: CASSTTGAETLY. The entire CDR3 sequence reads CASSTTGAETLYF.

In the case of this clone: Genes here carry mouse names. The CDR3 end falls 1 residue outside the read, so it is completed with the germline J gene. The chain links TRBV31 to TRBJ1-4; D is unresolved. V lost 0 bases, J lost 0 bases, and 5 bases lay in between. This CDR3 contains 14 residues. Germline assignment: CDR1 GKSSPN and CDR2 SITVG. Partial CDR3 DNA: TGTGCCTGGAGTCTATCAGTTTCCAACGAAAGATTATTT. Its protein is CAWSLSVSNERLF. The entire CDR3 reads CAWSLSVSNERLFF.

By share, this clone ranks as medium-sized. The gene names here belong to mouse. The read finishes 1 residue shy of the CDR3 end, and the germline J gene is used to complete it. Additional DNA sequences in this sample encode the identical CDR3. The V call is TRBV12-2, the J call TRBJ2-7; 14 bases are a match to TRBD2. The V and J ends lost 2 bases and 6 bases, in that order; junction bases with no gene match: 2. Looked up from germline, CDR1 is SGHLS and CDR2 is HYDKME. The CDR3 extends over 14 amino acids. The CDR3 sequence is CASSPGLGGREQYF. The sequenced CDR3 bases are TGTGCCAGCTCTCCGGGACTGGGGGGGCGTGAACAGTAC.

On this clone itself: All gene names here are mouse names. Other DNA sequences in the sample encode the same CDR3. CDR3 sequence reads: CASSRDSSYEQYF. The part of the CDR3 DNA that was read is TGTGCCAGCAGTCGGGACAGTTCCTATGAACAGTAC. J is TRBJ2-7 and V is TRBV13-3; 7 nucleotides agree with TRBD1. The DNA ends 1 residue before the CDR3 does, and the rest of the CDR3 is filled in from the germline J gene. Per germline, CDR1 NNHDY and CDR2 SYVADS. This CDR3 has 13 amino acids. V shed 4 bases and J 1 base; nucleotides not matched to a gene: 2.

Notes on this clone: Gene labels here are mouse ones. The DNA ends 1 residue before the CDR3 does, and the rest of the CDR3 is filled in from the germline J gene. The rearrangement joins TRBV14 to TRBJ1-4; TRBD1 matches 9 bases. The V gene's germline CDR1 is SGHDT and CDR2 FRDEAV. The V gene end was trimmed by 2 bases and the J gene end by 0 bases; junction bases not matched to a gene: 11. This CDR3 region has 19 residues. CDR3 DNA, as far as it was read: TGTGCCAGCAGTTTGTCCCGGGACAGGGAGGGAATTTCCAACGAAAGATTATTT. Protein product: CASSLSRDREGISNERLF. The CDR3, in full, reads CASSLSRDREGISNERLFF.

Comment on this clone: Gene names are the mouse ones. The missing CDR3 end, 1 residue past where the read stops, is filled in from the germline J gene. J is TRBJ2-2 and V is TRBV3; D uncertain. The CDR3 has 12 residues. Germline CDR1 and CDR2: SNHLY and FYNGKV (reference sequence). V shed 3 bases and J shed 5 bases, with 4 bases lying between them. CDR3 loop: CASSLGTGQLYF. The part of the CDR3 DNA that was read is TGTGCCAGCAGCTTGGGGACCGGGCAGCTCTAC.

Sample share makes this clone medium-sized. All gene names here are mouse names. The read finishes 1 residue shy of the CDR3 end, and the germline J gene is used to complete it. The chain has TRBV12-2 and TRBJ1-4, with D perhaps TRBD1 (6 bases). Germline V gene sequence: CDR1 SGHLS, CDR2 HYDKME. With 2 bases removed from V and 4 bases from J, the gap between germline ends came to 13 bases. This CDR3 is built from 15 residues. CDR3 sequence: CASSPGGGFNERLFF. The sequenced CDR3 bases are TGTGCCAGCTCTCCCGGGGGGGGCTTCAACGAAAGATTATTT.

Sample share makes this clone medium-sized (0.01 to 0.1%). The germline and genes are mouse ones. The CDR3 extends 1 residue past the end of the read, so its final part is completed from the germline J gene. The J gene is TRBJ1-4, the V gene TRBV26, with D uncertain. CDR3 size: 14 residues. Trimming cost V 4 bases and J 0 bases, with 6 bases left between them. Germline V gives CDR1 KGHPV, CDR2 FQNQEV (reference sequence). CDR3: CASSQPFSNERLFF. The sequenced part of the CDR3 DNA is TGTGCCAGCAGTCAACCGTTTTCCAACGAAAGATTATTT.

There are a few counts of this clone. Germline and genes here are mouse. The read gets to within 1 residue of the CDR3 end, and the germline J gene fills in the rest. The chain carries TRBV26 and TRBJ2-5; D ambiguous. The germline CDR1 and CDR2 sequences are KGHPV and FQNQEV (reference sequence). CDR3 length: 13 amino acids. Trimming took 4 bases from V and 4 from J, leaving 9 bases between them. The CDR3: CASSPGGKDTQYF. CDR3 DNA (partial): TGTGCCAGCAGTCCCGGAGGGAAAGACACCCAGTAC.

With regard to this clone: Gene names and germline match the mouse. The read ends 1 residue before the CDR3 terminus; that terminus is restored from the germline J gene. The chain recombines TRBV26 with TRBJ1-6; D is ambiguous. TRBJ1-6 is sorted into the ORF group, with uncertain function. Trimming stripped 4 bases from V and 0 bases from J, with 4 bases between. CDR3 length equals 14 residues. Germline loops: CDR1 KGHPV, CDR2 FQNQEV (reference sequence). CDR3 bases read: TGTGCCAGCAGTCCGGATTCCTATAATTCGCCCCTCTAC. This gives the protein CASSPDSYNSPLY. The whole CDR3 sequence is CASSPDSYNSPLYF.

A few counts support this clone. Genes here carry mouse names. Coverage ceases 1 residue before the CDR3 finishes, and the germline J gene fills in the end. The V call is TRBV12-1, the J call TRBJ2-1; 8 positions match TRBD2. This CDR3 is 15 amino acids long. CDR1 and CDR2 (germline): SGHSN, HYEKVE. Trimming at V came to 1 base and at J to 4 bases, leaving 5 bases not matched to a gene. The CDR3 DNA, read in part, is TGTGCCAGCTCTCTTTTTGGGGGGGTTTATGCTGAGCAGTTC. Amino acid sequence: CASSLFGGVYAEQF. The entire CDR3 is CASSLFGGVYAEQFF.

Points on this clone: Mouse gene names apply. Read coverage stops 1 residue before the CDR3 terminus; the germline J gene supplies the remainder. The same CDR3 is also encoded by other DNA sequences in this sample. The genes are TRBV26 and TRBJ1-6; D uncertain. TRBJ1-6 is placed among ORFs of uncertain function. Per the germline V gene, CDR1 is KGHPV and CDR2 is FQNQEV (reference sequence). V lost 0 bases to trimming and J lost 7 bases, with 4 bases between them. This CDR3 has 13 residues. Partial CDR3 DNA: TGTGCCAGCAGTCTGTCCCAGAATTCGCCCCTCTAC. Its translation: CASSLSQNSPLY. The CDR3 as a whole reads CASSLSQNSPLYF.

As to this clone: Gene names refer to mouse genes. The read halts 1 residue ahead of the CDR3 end, with the missing end drawn from the germline J gene. The rearrangement links TRBV23 to TRBJ2-4; the table's D call of TRBD1 was not tested on the DNA. The CDR3 sequence is 15 residues long. Germline V CDR1 and CDR2: KGHTA, FQNQQP. Incomplete CDR3 DNA: TGCTCCAGCAGTCAAGACAGGGGAGGTCAAAACACCTTGTAC. It specifies CSSSQDRGGQNTLY. The full CDR3 sequence reads CSSSQDRGGQNTLYF. Together with reference TRBV23 and TRBJ2-4, the CDR3 gives the full variable domain: DAAVTQKPRYLIKMKGQEAEMKCIPEKGHTAVFWYQQKQSKELKFLIYFQNQQPLDQIDMVKERFSAVCPSSSLCSLGIRTCEAEDSALYLCSSSQDRGGQNTLYFGAGTRLSVL.

Notes on this clone: The gene names here belong to mouse. Other DNA sequences in this sample translate to the same CDR3. The sequenced part of the CDR3 DNA is TGTGCCAGCAGTCTGGGGAACCAAGACACCCAGTAC. It encodes CASSLGNQDTQY. The whole CDR3 sequence reads CASSLGNQDTQYF. V and J are TRBV26 and TRBJ2-5; D is uncertain. The observed sequence ends 1 residue before the CDR3 terminus, with the missing tail filled in from the germline J gene. Trimming removed 2 bases from V and 0 bases from J, with 3 bases in between. The CDR3 sequence is 13 residues long. Germline values: CDR1 KGHPV, CDR2 FQNQEV (reference sequence).

This clone was observed a handful of times. Genes and germline are mouse. The read ends 1 residue shy of where the CDR3 ends; the end is completed using the germline J gene. This rearrangement joins TRBV19 to TRBJ1-4; D not certain. V was trimmed by 4 bases and J by 3 bases, leaving 1 base between them. The V gene's germline CDR1 is FNHDT and CDR2 SITEND (reference sequence). There are 11 residues in the CDR3. The CDR3 bases that were read are TGTGCCAGCAGTGCCAACGAAAGATTATTT. Translating gives CASSANERLF. The full-length CDR3 reads as CASSANERLFF.

Concerning this clone itself: Genes here carry mouse names. Coverage ceases 1 residue before the CDR3 finishes, and the germline J gene fills in the end. The V and J genes are TRBV26 and TRBJ1-4; no clear D. This CDR3 is built from 13 residues. V was shortened by 5 bases and J by 4 bases, with 8 bases between the two germline ends. Germline V gives CDR1 KGHPV, CDR2 FQNQEV (reference sequence). The CDR3 bases that were read are TGTGCCAGCAGTAAGAACAGCAACGAAAGATTATTT. It specifies CASSKNSNERLF. The CDR3 in full is CASSKNSNERLFF.

This clone has more than one count but fewer than ten. Genes and germline come from the mouse. The read halts 1 residue ahead of the CDR3 end, with the missing end drawn from the germline J gene. The V and J genes are TRBV3 and TRBJ2-7, with unresolved D. This CDR3 is 11 amino acids long. Germline V lookup: CDR1 SNHLY, CDR2 FYNGKV (reference sequence). V lost 3 bases, J lost 0 bases, and 0 bases lay in between. This chain's CDR3 is CASSFSYEQYF. CDR3 DNA (partial): TGTGCCAGCAGCTTCTCCTATGAACAGTAC.

As concerns this clone: Gene names denote mouse genes. The read terminates 1 residue before the CDR3 end, so the remaining end is supplied by the germline J gene. The J gene is TRBJ2-2, the V gene TRBV31; 11 nucleotides agree with TRBD2. Germline CDR1 reads GKSSPN; CDR2 reads SITVG. V gave up 1 base and J gave up 0 bases; unmatched junction bases: 1. The CDR3 has 16 residues. The CDR3 bases that were read are TGTGCCTGGAGTCCGGGACTGGGGGCAAACACCGGGCAGCTCTAC. Protein sequence: CAWSPGLGANTGQLY. From start to end, the CDR3 is CAWSPGLGANTGQLYF.